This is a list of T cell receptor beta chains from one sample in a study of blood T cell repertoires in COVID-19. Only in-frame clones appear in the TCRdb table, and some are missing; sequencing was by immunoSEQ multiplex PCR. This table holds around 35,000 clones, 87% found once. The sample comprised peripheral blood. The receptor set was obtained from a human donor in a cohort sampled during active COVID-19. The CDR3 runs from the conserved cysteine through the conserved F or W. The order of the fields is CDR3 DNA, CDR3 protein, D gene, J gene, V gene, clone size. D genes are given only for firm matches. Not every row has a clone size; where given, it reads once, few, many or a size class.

CDR3 DNA: TGTGCCAGCAGCTTGGGGGCTGGAAGCAACACTGAAGCTTTCTTT; CDR3 protein: CASSLGAGSNTEAFF; D gene: NA; J gene: TRBJ1-1; V gene: TRBV11-1; clone size: NA
CDR3 DNA: TGCGCCAGCAGCTCGAACGGACAGGGGAGACAAGAGACCCAGTACTTC; CDR3 protein: CASSSNGQGRQETQYF; D gene: TRBD1; J gene: TRBJ2-5; V gene: TRBV5-1; clone size: NA
CDR3 DNA: TGTGCCAGCAGTTTATCTCGGTCGCGTGCGGCGTACCAAGAGACCCAGTACTTC; CDR3 protein: CASSLSRSRAAYQETQYF; D gene: NA; J gene: TRBJ2-5; V gene: TRBV27; clone size: NA
CDR3 DNA: TGTGCCAGCAGTGCACAGGGACCCCCTATTTCGCCCCTCCACTTT; CDR3 protein: CASSAQGPPISPLHF; D gene: NA; J gene: TRBJ1-6; V gene: TRBV2; clone size: NA
CDR3 DNA: TGTGCCACCAGAGGGACAGGGCTCATCCCCGGGGAGCTGTTTTTT; CDR3 protein: CATRGTGLIPGELFF; D gene: TRBD1; J gene: TRBJ2-2; V gene: TRBV15; clone size: NA
CDR3 DNA: TGCGCCAGCAGCTCCGACAGGGGTTGGGTAGCTTTCTTT; CDR3 protein: CASSSDRGWVAFF; D gene: TRBD1; J gene: TRBJ1-1; V gene: TRBV5-1; clone size: NA
CDR3 DNA: TGTGCCAGCAGTTTACCGGGTTCGGGCACCGGGGAGCTGTTTTTT; CDR3 protein: CASSLPGSGTGELFF; D gene: NA; J gene: TRBJ2-2; V gene: TRBV28; clone size: NA
CDR3 DNA: TGTGCCAGCAGCGCCAACCTAGCGGGGGGCCAGTCAACCGGGGAGCTGTTTTTT; CDR3 protein: CASSANLAGGQSTGELFF; D gene: TRBD2; J gene: TRBJ2-2; V gene: TRBV9; clone size: NA
CDR3 DNA: TGTGCCAGCAGAATCCGAAGCGGGGGCCCCTACGAGCAGTACTTC; CDR3 protein: CASRIRSGGPYEQYF; D gene: TRBD2; J gene: TRBJ2-7; V gene: TRBV2; clone size: few
CDR3 DNA: TGTGCCAGCAGCTTATGGGTGGGGAGAAGGAATGAGCAGTTCTTC; CDR3 protein: CASSLWVGRRNEQFF; D gene: NA; J gene: TRBJ2-1; V gene: TRBV7-2; clone size: NA
CDR3 DNA: TGTGCCAGCAGGGAGGGTTTCTACTCTGGGGCCAACGTCCTGACTTTC; CDR3 protein: CASREGFYSGANVLTF; D gene: NA; J gene: TRBJ2-6; V gene: TRBV5-4; clone size: NA